The 32 T cell receptor beta chains given below trace back to one sample, sequenced in a study of identical twins. TCRdb processed the 5' RACE reads anew with MiXCR; each CDR3 protein has one entry. Counted here are 300,000 to 350,000 distinct CDR3 sequences, around an eighth occurring once; the ten biggest clones make up just over 7%. These same records also appear under a second study, on yellow fever vaccine responses in identical twins.

Source material: CD8+ T cells sorted from blood. All receptors come from a woman between 18 and 29 years old in good health.

The V gene is TRBV7-3, the J gene TRBJ2-3, with D perhaps matching TRBD2 (5 bases). Germline V gene lookup returns CDR1 SGHTA and CDR2 FQGTGA. V lost 1 base and J 4 bases, leaving 9 bases between the germline ends. This CDR3 comprises 14 residues. CDR3 in amino acids: CASSLKASPDTQYF. DNA for the CDR3: TGTGCCAGCAGCTTAAAGGCTAGCCCAGATACGCAGTATTTT.

The gene calls are TRBV5-1 and TRBJ2-2; D is possibly TRBD2 (6 bases). The germline V gene encodes CDR1 SGHRS and CDR2 YFSETQ. The CDR3 is made up of 13 amino acids. The germline V and J ends were trimmed by 4 bases and 7 bases, with 11 bases remaining between them. In DNA, the CDR3 is TGCGCCAGCAGCGGGCGGGGCAGCGGGGAGCTGTTTTTT. Amino acids: CASSGRGSGELFF. Combining the CDR3 with reference TRBV5-1 and TRBJ2-2 gives the whole variable domain KAGVTQTPRYLIKTRGQQVTLSCSPISGHRSVSWYQQTPGQGLQFLFEYFSETQRNKGNFPGRFSGRQFSNSRSEMNVSTLELGDSALYLCASSGRGSGELFFGEGSRLTVL.

This clonotype was counted between two and nine times. The chain links TRBV27 to TRBJ2-7; D is perhaps TRBD1 (5 bases). Germline-derived CDR1 and CDR2 are MNHEY and SMNVEV (reference sequence). Between the trimmed V and J ends, which lost 4 bases and 0 bases, there was a span of 13 bases. The CDR3 totals 15 residues. The CDR3 bases are TGTGCCAGCAGTTGGCGGCAGGGAAGCTCCTACGAGCAGTACGTC. This translates into CASSWRQGSSYEQYV.

This clonotype has at least ten counts. The rearrangement uses TRBV28 and TRBJ1-5; no firm D call. Germline CDR1 and CDR2: MDHEN and SYDVKM. V lost 6 bases and J 2 bases, leaving 14 bases between the germline ends. CDR3 length: 15 amino acids. The CDR3 loop is CASRPVAIGNQPQHF. The CDR3, as DNA: TGTGCCAGCAGACCCGTGGCCATCGGCAATCAGCCCCAGCATTTT. The variable domain in full, completed from reference TRBV28 and TRBJ1-5, reads DVKVTQSSRYLVKRTGEKVFLECVQDMDHENMFWYRQDPGLGLRLIYFSYDVKMKEKGDIPEGYSVSREKKERFSLILESASTNQTSMYLCASRPVAIGNQPQHFGDGTRLSIL.

As regards this clonotype: The conserved closing phenylalanine or tryptophan is absent in this CDR3, likely reflecting a read error. The chain uses TRBV2 and TRBJ2-3; 7 nucleotides agree with TRBD1. The CDR3 has 15 amino acids. Germline trimming cut 6 bases from V and 3 bases from J; bases unmatched to any gene: 9. Germline CDR1 SNHLY, CDR2 FYNNEI. For the CDR3, the DNA is TGTGCCAGCAGCGTACCGGGACAGATAACAGATACGCAGTATTAT. It is translated as CASSVPGQITDTQYY.

J is TRBJ2-3 and V is TRBV7-8; 7 bases align to TRBD1. CDR3 size: 15 residues. Per germline, CDR1 SGHVS and CDR2 FQNEAQ. Trimming at V came to 5 bases and at J to 4 bases, leaving 9 bases not matched to a gene. CDR3 nucleotide sequence: TGTGCCAGCAGCGACTGGACAGGTTTTGCAGATACGCAGTATTTT. The encoded protein is CASSDWTGFADTQYF.

This clonotype was seen ten or more times. DNA of the CDR3: TGTGCCAGCAGTGAGTCCGAAGGCCGGGATCCAGCTTTCTTT. Translated: CASSESEGRDPAFF. The chain combines TRBV6-4 with TRBJ1-1; D gene ambiguous. V was trimmed by 3 bases and J by 10 bases, leaving 18 bases between them. The length of the CDR3 is 14 residues. Germline CDR1 and CDR2: MRHNA and SNTAGT.

V is TRBV20-1 and J is TRBJ1-5, with D possibly matching TRBD1 (5 bases). This CDR3 is built from 15 residues. Trimming pared 3 bases from V and 1 base from J, leaving 13 bases between. Per the germline V gene, CDR1 is DFQATT and CDR2 is SNEGSKA (reference sequence). The DNA of the CDR3 is TGCAGTGCTAGGGGCAGGGTAGCGAGCAATCAGCCCCAGCATTTT. As protein: CSARGRVASNQPQHF.

The chain uses TRBV29-1 and TRBJ2-7, with 8 bases matching TRBD1. The V segment lost 5 bases and the J segment 4 bases; nucleotides outside the gene matches: 7. Germline V gives CDR1 SQVTM, CDR2 ANQGSEA. This CDR3 has 13 amino acids. CDR3 in amino acids: CSVISRDRYEQYF. CDR3 coding DNA: TGCAGCGTTATTTCCCGGGACAGGTACGAGCAGTACTTC.

This chain uses TRBV29-1 with TRBJ2-3; TRBD2 matches at 8 bases. The junction had 4 bases not matched to a gene; V was cut back by 2 bases and J by 0 bases. The CDR3 is 15 amino acids. Germline V CDR1 and CDR2: SQVTM, ANQGSEA. The DNA of the CDR3 is TGCAGCGTTGAATGGCCTAGCGGGAGCACAGATACGCAGTATTTT. Amino acid sequence: CSVEWPSGSTDTQYF.

Here the CDR3 DNA reads TGTGCCAGCGCCCCGGGACAGGGGCATCAGCCCCAGCATTTT. It translates to CASAPGQGHQPQHF. The V gene is TRBV6-1, the J gene TRBJ1-5; 10 nucleotides agree with TRBD1. The ends lost 8 bases at V and 5 bases at J; junction bases unmatched: 6. CDR3 size: 14 residues. Germline-derived CDR1 and CDR2 are MNHNS and SASEGT.

In the case of this clonotype: Just one base apart from a much larger clone, this may be a read error. The V gene is TRBV5-1, the J gene TRBJ2-1, with D possibly TRBD1 on 5 matching bases. With 4 bases removed from V and 2 bases from J, the gap between germline ends came to 16 bases. This CDR3 comprises 16 residues. Looked up from germline, CDR1 is SGHRS and CDR2 is YFSETQ. The CDR3 nucleotides are TGCGCCAGCAGCCCGGAGTACAGGAAAACCTACAATGAGCAGTTCTTC. Translated: CASSPEYRKTYNEQFF.

J is TRBJ2-1 and V is TRBV2, with D tentatively TRBD1 (6 bases). CDR1 is SNHLY and CDR2 is FYNNEI in the germline V gene. V was clipped by 9 bases and J by 6 bases, with 18 bases between them. This CDR3 contains 14 residues. This CDR3 is CASPHPDSPNEQFF. The CDR3, as DNA: TGTGCCAGTCCCCACCCGGACAGCCCCAATGAGCAGTTCTTC.

This rearrangement joins TRBV7-9 to TRBJ1-3; 7 positions agree with TRBD1. Losses at the gene ends were 6 bases for V and 3 bases for J; bases not matched to a gene: 8. CDR1 SEHNR and CDR2 FQNEAQ come from the germline V gene (reference sequence). CDR3 size: 15 residues. DNA for the CDR3: TGTGCCAGCAGACCTACAGGGGAGGGTGGAAACACCATATATTTT. As protein: CASRPTGEGGNTIYF.

This rearrangement joins TRBV6-2 or TRBV6-3 to TRBJ2-3, with TRBD2 matching 7 bases. CDR1 and CDR2 (germline): MNHEY, SVGEGT. The CDR3 consists of 18 residues. V was clipped by 4 bases and J by 2 bases; unmatched bases: 15. The CDR3 loop reads CASSWEINEGGATDTQYF. The CDR3 DNA reads as TGTGCCAGCAGTTGGGAGATCAATGAGGGAGGGGCCACAGATACGCAGTATTTT.

There are a few counts of this clonotype. V usage is TRBV7-9 and J usage is TRBJ1-1; D is unresolved. The ends were cut back, 4 bases at V and 0 bases at J, with 9 bases in the middle. Per germline, CDR1 SEHNR and CDR2 FQNEAQ (reference sequence). The CDR3 sequence is 14 residues long. The CDR3 here is CASSYPGLNTEAFF. CDR3 DNA: TGTGCCAGCAGCTATCCAGGCTTGAACACTGAAGCTTTCTTT.

This clonotype was counted between two and nine times. This chain connects TRBV5-6 to TRBJ2-3, with TRBD2 matching 8 bases. CDR3 size: 17 residues. Germline V gene data show CDR1 as SGHDT and CDR2 as YYEEEE. V lost 3 bases to trimming and J lost 2 bases; unmatched junction nucleotides: 11. The DNA for the CDR3 is TGTGCCAGCAGCTCCCTTATAGCGGGAATTGACACAGATACGCAGTATTTT. Its translation is CASSSLIAGIDTDTQYF.

The chain joins TRBV5-6 to TRBJ2-1; D perhaps matches TRBD2 (5 bases). CDR1 is SGHDT, CDR2 YYEEEE, per germline. V lost 1 base to trimming and J lost 10 bases, with 9 bases between them. This CDR3 is 12 amino acids long. In DNA form, the CDR3 reads TGTGCCAGCAGCTTGACGAGGGTCGAGCAGTTCTTC. This gives the protein CASSLTRVEQFF.

This clonotype was observed a handful of times. The rearrangement uses TRBV3-1 and TRBJ1-4; possible D gene TRBD1, 5 bases. This CDR3 has 16 amino acids. The germline V and J ends were trimmed by 4 bases and 5 bases, with 17 bases remaining between them. The germline V gene has CDR1 LGHDT and CDR2 YNNKEL (reference sequence). The DNA for the CDR3 is TGTGCCAGCAGCCGCGGAACCCAGGGAGGGAATGAAAAACTGTTTTTT. Translation gives CASSRGTQGGNEKLFF. The complete variable domain, with remaining parts taken from reference TRBV3-1 and TRBJ1-4, reads DTAVSQTPKYLVTQMGNDKSIKCEQNLGHDTMYWYKQDSKKFLKIMFSYNNKELIINETVPNRFSPKSPDKAHLNLHINSLELGDSAVYFCASSRGTQGGNEKLFFGSGTQLSVL.

This clonotype was detected only a few times. This sequence joins TRBV6-1 and TRBJ1-2; perhaps TRBD1 as D (5 bases). Germline assignment: CDR1 MNHNS and CDR2 SASEGT. This CDR3 has 13 residues. Trimming stripped 5 bases from V and 2 bases from J, with 9 bases between. This chain's CDR3 is CASSIGTNYGYTF. DNA for the CDR3: TGTGCCAGCAGTATAGGGACGAACTATGGCTACACCTTC.

The chain carries TRBV28 and TRBJ2-7; D possibly corresponds to TRBD2 (5 bases). V lost 4 bases to trimming and J lost 5 bases, with 6 bases between them. The CDR3 consists of 11 residues. The germline gives CDR1 MDHEN, CDR2 SYDVKM. Here the CDR3 DNA reads TGTGCCAGCAGTTACGGGAACGAGCAGTACGTC. This gives the protein CASSYGNEQYV.

This clonotype was recorded at least ten times. The chain links TRBV6-1 to TRBJ2-1; no clear D gene. CDR3 size: 15 residues. Germline-derived CDR1 and CDR2 are MNHNS and SASEGT. V gave up 4 bases and J gave up 0 bases, with 10 bases separating them. The CDR3 loop is CASSATPRSYNEQFF. CDR3 in DNA: TGTGCCAGCAGTGCTACTCCCCGCTCCTACAATGAGCAGTTCTTC.

This clonotype was counted at least ten times. The gene calls are TRBV11-2 and TRBJ2-3, with D uncertain. The CDR3 extends over 11 amino acids. Germline V CDR1 and CDR2: SGHAT, FQNNGV. V lost 5 bases and J lost 6, with 6 bases in between. CDR3 region: CASSPSDTQYF. Here the CDR3 DNA reads TGTGCCAGCAGCCCTTCGGATACGCAGTATTTT.

This chain's CDR3 is CASSPGRDGYTF. The CDR3 DNA follows: TGTGCCAGCAGTCCGGGACGGGATGGCTACACCTTC. The V call is TRBV28, the J call TRBJ1-2, with D possibly TRBD1 on 5 matching bases. Germline CDR1 MDHEN, CDR2 SYDVKM. Deletions cut 5 bases from V and 6 bases from J, with 10 bases between. This CDR3 has 12 amino acids.

This clonotype was observed many times. This chain links TRBV6-2 or TRBV6-3 with TRBJ2-3; TRBD1 agrees at 12 bases. The V gene's germline CDR1 is MNHEY and CDR2 SVGEGT. V gave up 9 bases and J gave up 6 bases; unmatched junction bases: 7. This CDR3 contains 14 residues. DNA for the CDR3: TGTGCCAGTGGAGGGACAGGGGGCGCGGATACGCAGTATTTT. Translated, it gives CASGGTGGADTQYF.

The rearrangement links TRBV11-2 to TRBJ1-6; D is possibly TRBD1 (5 bases). This CDR3 is built from 18 residues. The V gene lost 5 bases and the J gene lost 0 bases, with 17 bases spanning the gap. The germline gives CDR1 SGHAT, CDR2 FQNNGV. The CDR3 nucleotides read TGTGCCAGCAGCCCCGGGCGGGGCCATAGCTCCTATAATTCACCCCTCCACTTT. It yields the protein CASSPGRGHSSYNSPLHF.

This clonotype was recorded a few times. This chain links TRBV7-8 with TRBJ2-3, with 8 bases aligning to TRBD2. The CDR3 is 19 amino acids. Germline trimming cut 5 bases from V and 0 bases from J; bases unmatched to any gene: 16. The germline gives CDR1 SGHVS, CDR2 FQNEAQ. CDR3 loop: CASSPNRAGAQLSTDTQYF. The CDR3 DNA reads as TGTGCCAGCAGCCCAAATCGAGCGGGGGCCCAACTTAGCACAGATACGCAGTATTTT.

This clonotype was recorded a few times. The CDR3 region has the DNA TGTGCCAGCAGCCAAGCGACTAGCGGCAATGAGCAGTTCTTC. This translates into CASSQATSGNEQFF. The chain joins TRBV3-1 to TRBJ2-1, with 9 nucleotides matching TRBD2. Germline V gives CDR1 LGHDT, CDR2 YNNKEL (reference sequence). This CDR3 has 14 amino acids. The V and J ends lost 1 base and 6 bases, in that order; junction bases with no gene match: 1.

This chain joins TRBV15 and TRBJ2-5; a possible D gene is TRBD2 (6 bases). The V end was cut by 9 bases, the J end by 5 bases, with 19 bases between. Germline-derived CDR1 and CDR2 are LNHNV and YYDKDF (reference sequence). This CDR3 region has 14 residues. The CDR3 sequence: CATTLKSGGETQYF. Written as DNA, the CDR3 is TGTGCCACGACCCTGAAGTCAGGAGGGGAGACCCAGTACTTC.

The rearrangement uses TRBV9 and TRBJ2-3; 8 positions agree with TRBD2. V was clipped by 3 bases and J by 0 bases; unmatched bases: 0. The CDR3 has 14 residues. Germline lookup yields CDR1 SGDLS and CDR2 YYNGEE. For the CDR3, the DNA is TGTGCCAGCAGCGGCGGGAGGAGCACAGATACGCAGTATTTT. Its protein product is CASSGGRSTDTQYF.

This clonotype was seen more than once but under ten times. This sequence joins TRBV3-1 and TRBJ2-3; D perhaps matches TRBD2 (6 bases). CDR1 LGHDT and CDR2 YNNKEL come from the germline V gene (reference sequence). The CDR3 is 16 amino acids. The ends were cut back, 5 bases at V and 5 bases at J, with 20 bases in the middle. The CDR3 here is CASSTRLEIQLDTQYF. In nucleotides, the CDR3 is TGTGCCAGCAGCACACGACTAGAAATCCAGTTAGATACGCAGTATTTT.

This clonotype was counted ten times or more. V usage is TRBV12-3 or TRBV12-4 and J usage is TRBJ2-6, with a weak D call TRBD2 (6 bases). Trimming took 5 bases from V and 4 from J, leaving 15 bases between them. This CDR3 is built from 16 residues. CDR3 residues: CASSLVEGLGANVLTF. CDR3 in DNA: TGTGCCAGCAGTCTAGTGGAGGGGCTGGGGGCCAACGTCCTGACTTTC.